This section outlines one T cell receptor beta chain sequence together with its context. PCR was run on genomic DNA. The TCR beta CDR3 region was amplified using 30 forward and 13 reverse primers. One entry per CDR3 protein results from TCRdb running MiXCR on the multiplex PCR reads. The sample yields about 290,000 distinct CDR3 sequences, more than 40% seen once. V was clipped by 3 bases and J by 3 bases, with 9 bases between them. The CDR3 is 13 amino acids. This sample was included in a study of type 1 and type 2 diabetes patients. This clonotype was sampled from a man aged 18 to 29 with type 2 diabetes. The chain carries TRBV12-3 or TRBV12-4 and TRBJ2-7, with no clear D. The sequenced sample was peripheral blood mononuclear cells (PBMCs). CDR3: CASSFGNLYEQYF. In DNA, the CDR3 is TGTGCCAGCAGTTTCGGTAACCTCTACGAGCAGTACTTC.